Shown below are 31 T cell receptor beta chains from a single sample sequenced in a study of blood T cells in healthy people across ages. The second PCR ran about 6 to 12 cycles with a sample-barcoded 5' primer and J-beta primers. Via MiXCR, TCRdb re-called the 5' RACE reads, giving one row per CDR3 protein. The profile covers roughly 700,000 distinct CDR3 sequences, with around 49% appearing a single time and 30% to 40% taken by the ten largest. The sequenced sample consisted of blood. All receptors derive from a woman in her sixties or seventies in good health.

This chain joins TRBV2 and TRBJ2-1; TRBD1 matches at 7 bases. The CDR3 is made up of 13 amino acids. The germline V gene has CDR1 SNHLY and CDR2 FYNNEI. The J segment lost 5 bases and the V segment lost 7 bases, leaving 5 bases of the junction unmatched. Here the CDR3 reads CASIGQANNEQFF. The CDR3 DNA sequence: TGTGCCAGCATCGGACAGGCTAACAATGAGCAGTTCTTC. Using reference TRBV2 and TRBJ2-1 for the parts outside the CDR3, the full variable domain is EPEVTQTPSHQVTQMGQEVILRCVPISNHLYFYWYRQILGQKVEFLVSFYNNEISEKSEIFDDQFSVERPDGSNFTLKIRSTKLEDSAMYFCASIGQANNEQFFGPGTRLTVL.

The genes are TRBV29-1 and TRBJ2-1; 9 bases map to TRBD2. Germline CDR1 reads SQVTM; CDR2 reads ANQGSEA. The CDR3 totals 13 residues. V was clipped by 7 bases and J by 13 bases; unmatched bases: 14. The CDR3 coding sequence is TGCAGCGCAAATAGCGGGAGTGGCGAAACCCAGTTCTTC. This translates into CSANSGSGETQFF.

This clonotype was recorded a few times. This may stem from a read error, because a much larger clone lies one nucleotide away. The chain is built from TRBV5-1 and TRBJ2-1; a weak D match, TRBD1 (7 bases). Per germline, CDR1 SGHRS and CDR2 YFSETQ. V was clipped by 3 bases and J by 13 bases, with 23 bases between them. The CDR3 length is 15 residues. The CDR3 here is CASSSGGQGGETQFF. Written as DNA, the CDR3 is TGCGCCAGCAGCTCCGGAGGTCAGGGGGGAGAGACCCAGTTCTTC.

The chain recombines TRBV11-2 with TRBJ1-4, with D maybe TRBD1 (5 bases). Looked up from germline, CDR1 is SGHAT and CDR2 is FQNNGV. The V gene lost 2 bases and the J gene lost 10 bases, with 17 bases spanning the gap. The CDR3 is 15 amino acids. The CDR3 is CASSLLDNPGGKLFF. The DNA of the CDR3 is TGTGCCAGCAGCTTACTGGACAACCCGGGAGGAAAACTGTTTTTT.

Only a few counts were recorded for this clonotype. The V call is TRBV2, the J call TRBJ2-7; a weak D match, TRBD1 (6 bases). Germline V lookup: CDR1 SNHLY, CDR2 FYNNEI. The length of the CDR3 is 15 residues. Trimming stripped 2 bases from V and 0 bases from J, with 11 bases between. This chain's CDR3 is CASSERLGASYEQYF. The CDR3, as DNA: TGTGCCAGCAGTGAAAGGTTGGGGGCCTCCTACGAGCAGTACTTC.

CDR3 sequence reads: CSAKKREGPGETQYF. CDR3 in DNA: TGCAGTGCCAAGAAGCGGGAGGGCCCGGGGGAGACCCAGTACTTC. This chain joins TRBV20-1 and TRBJ2-5; 10 nucleotides match TRBD2. With 6 bases clipped from V and 5 bases from J, the junction kept 12 bases outside the gene matches. CDR1 and CDR2 (germline): DFQATT, SNEGSKA (reference sequence). This CDR3 has 15 amino acids.

The chain has TRBV20-1 and TRBJ2-7, with a possible D match to TRBD2 (6 bases). The CDR3 is 13 residues long. V was clipped by 0 bases and J by 6 bases, with 12 bases between them. The V gene's germline CDR1 is DFQATT and CDR2 SNEGSKA (reference sequence). The DNA of the CDR3 is TGCAGTGCTAGAGAGGGGACTTTAGCCGAGCAGTACTTC. Amino acid sequence: CSAREGTLAEQYF.

The chain has TRBV28 and TRBJ1-3; no clear D gene. The CDR3 is 15 amino acids. With 6 bases removed from V and 0 bases from J, the gap between germline ends came to 12 bases. Germline-derived CDR1 and CDR2 are MDHEN and SYDVKM. The DNA of the CDR3 is TGTGCCAGCAGGCCTGACCGCAACTCTGGAAACACCATATATTTT. Encoded protein: CASRPDRNSGNTIYF.

This clonotype was seen more than once but under ten times. This sequence joins TRBV7-2 and TRBJ1-4; D is perhaps TRBD1 (5 bases). This CDR3 has 15 amino acids. CDR1 SGHTA and CDR2 FQGNSA come from the germline V gene. With 4 bases removed from V and 10 bases from J, the gap between germline ends came to 19 bases. The DNA for the CDR3 is TGTGCCAGCAGCTCCTGGGGTGGGACGGGGAGAAAACTGTTTTTT. Residues: CASSSWGGTGRKLFF.

V is TRBV2 and J is TRBJ2-4, with D tentatively TRBD2 (5 bases). The CDR3 extends over 13 amino acids. Looked up from germline, CDR1 is SNHLY and CDR2 is FYNNEI. Trimming pared 7 bases from V and 8 bases from J, leaving 15 bases between. This CDR3 is CASKENSADIQYF. The CDR3, as DNA: TGTGCCAGCAAAGAGAATAGCGCAGACATTCAGTACTTC.

This clonotype came up many times. V and J are TRBV20-1 and TRBJ2-3; TRBD2 aligns across 8 bases. The germline V gene encodes CDR1 DFQATT and CDR2 SNEGSKA (reference sequence). V shed 3 bases and J 2 bases; nucleotides not matched to a gene: 7. There are 15 residues in the CDR3. Written as DNA, the CDR3 is TGCAGTGCTAGGCGGGGGGAGGGACTCACAGATACGCAGTATTTT. It codes for CSARRGEGLTDTQYF.

Ten or more counts support this clonotype. The chain uses TRBV7-2 and TRBJ2-7; 9 positions match TRBD2. Germline CDR1 reads SGHTA; CDR2 reads FQGNSA. The junction had 9 bases not matched to a gene; V was cut back by 1 base and J by 5 bases. This CDR3 comprises 16 residues. This CDR3 reads CASSLDSGSGRNEQYF. As DNA, the CDR3 is TGTGCCAGCAGCTTAGATAGCGGGAGTGGAAGGAACGAGCAGTACTTC.

This clonotype was observed a handful of times. The chain links TRBV10-3 to TRBJ2-5; a possible D gene is TRBD1 (5 bases). Trimming took 7 bases from V and 1 from J, leaving 13 bases between them. The CDR3 has 14 amino acids. CDR1 and CDR2 (germline): ENHRY, SYGVKD. This chain's CDR3 is CAIKGNGAQETQYF. The CDR3 DNA sequence: TGTGCCATCAAGGGGAACGGAGCCCAAGAGACCCAGTACTTC.

This chain links TRBV11-2 with TRBJ1-6; 11 bases are shared with TRBD1. The CDR3 sequence is 15 residues long. Trimming took 0 bases from V and 12 from J; bases not matched to a gene: 4. From germline, CDR1 is SGHAT and CDR2 FQNNGV. Here the CDR3 reads CASSLDRDRGVPLHF. The CDR3, as DNA: TGTGCCAGCAGCTTAGATCGGGACAGGGGGGTACCCCTCCACTTT.

This clonotype occurred a few times. The chain couples TRBV28 to TRBJ2-7; tentative D call: TRBD1 (6 bases). The germline V gene encodes CDR1 MDHEN and CDR2 SYDVKM. Trimming shortened V by 5 bases and J by 4 bases, and 18 bases separated the two germline ends. The CDR3 extends over 15 amino acids. The CDR3 DNA follows: TGTGCCAGCAGTGGCGCAGGGGCAGGGAAGTACGAGCAGTACTTC. It codes for CASSGAGAGKYEQYF.

With respect to this clonotype: Germline is not matched at one junction end, which may reflect a read error. This chain connects TRBV7-2 to TRBJ2-5, with 9 nucleotides matching TRBD2. The CDR3 runs 15 residues. Germline V gives CDR1 SGHTA, CDR2 FQGNSA. In DNA, the CDR3 is TGTGTCAGCAGCTTAGCTGTAGCGGGAGTTGAGACCCAGTACTTC. Its protein is CVSSLAVAGVETQYF.

V gene TRBV20-1 combines with J gene TRBJ2-1; D gene ambiguous. V lost 0 bases and J lost 4, with 16 bases in between. This CDR3 has 16 residues. CDR1 is DFQATT, CDR2 SNEGSKA, per germline (reference sequence). The CDR3 sequence: CSARDPSKGLYNEQFF. CDR3 coding DNA: TGCAGTGCTAGAGACCCATCGAAGGGTTTGTACAATGAGCAGTTCTTC.

The chain has TRBV20-1 and TRBJ2-7, with TRBD2 as a possible D gene (6 bases). The CDR3 totals 15 residues. The V gene lost 5 bases and the J gene lost 2 bases, with 19 bases spanning the gap. The germline V gene has CDR1 DFQATT and CDR2 SNEGSKA (reference sequence). CDR3 residues: CSALGGWDLTYEQYF. CDR3 bases: TGCAGTGCTTTAGGAGGGTGGGATCTGACCTACGAGCAGTACTTC.

As regards this clonotype: Relative to the germline gene, one junction end is altered; a read error may explain this. The chain uses TRBV6-2 or TRBV6-3 and TRBJ1-1; TRBD1 might be the D (5 bases). Germline V gene sequence: CDR1 MNHEY, CDR2 SVGEGT. This CDR3 contains 12 residues. CDR3 DNA: TGTGCCAGCAGAAGGGGAAGCACTGATGCTTTCTTT. Amino acid sequence: CASRRGSTDAFF.

V gene TRBV6-2 or TRBV6-3 combines with J gene TRBJ2-4, with a tentative D call TRBD1 (5 bases). The J call is in doubt because the DNA end fits TRBJ2-7 better. The CDR3 has 12 amino acids. The germline V gene has CDR1 MNHEY and CDR2 SVGEGT. The CDR3 DNA follows: TGTGCCAGCAACGACAGAGCCTACGAGCAGTACTTC. This sequence encodes CASNDRAYEQYF.

The CDR3 sequence is CASSWGDRVVSGTEAFF. The CDR3 region has the DNA TGTGCCAGCAGCTGGGGAGACAGGGTAGTTTCGGGAACTGAAGCTTTCTTT. The chain joins TRBV7-3 to TRBJ1-1, with 7 positions matching TRBD1. The CDR3 extends over 17 amino acids. Germline CDR1 reads SGHTA; CDR2 reads FQGTGA. The V gene end was trimmed by 4 bases and the J gene end by 5 bases; junction bases not matched to a gene: 16.

The V call is TRBV18, the J call TRBJ2-3; a weak D match, TRBD2 (5 bases). V dropped 1 base and J dropped 3 bases, with 17 bases sitting between them. This CDR3 is 17 amino acids long. CDR1 KGHSH and CDR2 LQKENI come from the germline V gene. CDR3 region: CASSPLSVGSITDTQYF. The CDR3 DNA follows: TGTGCCAGCTCACCACTGAGCGTGGGGAGCATAACAGATACGCAGTATTTT.

This clonotype was seen a handful of times. The CDR3 loop is CASSQELRVPNYGYTF. DNA of the CDR3: TGCGCCAGCAGCCAAGAGCTCCGGGTCCCTAACTATGGCTACACCTTC. The chain combines TRBV4-3 with TRBJ1-2; D is ambiguous. The length of the CDR3 is 16 residues. Germline CDR1 and CDR2: LGHNA and YSLEER. V was shortened by 0 bases and J by 0 bases, with 11 bases between the two germline ends.

The V gene is TRBV27, the J gene TRBJ2-7, with D perhaps assigned TRBD1 or TRBD2 (5 bases each). Per germline, CDR1 MNHEY and CDR2 SMNVEV (reference sequence). V dropped 2 bases and J dropped 0 bases, with 8 bases sitting between them. The CDR3 spans 14 residues. The CDR3 DNA sequence: TGTGCCAGCAGTTTAACAGGACTCTCCTACGAGCAGTACTTC. Its protein product is CASSLTGLSYEQYF.

This chain joins TRBV20-1 and TRBJ1-1; maybe TRBD1 (5 bases). The germline V gene encodes CDR1 DFQATT and CDR2 SNEGSKA (reference sequence). The V end was cut by 7 bases, the J end by 0 bases, with 12 bases between. The length of the CDR3 is 13 residues. CDR3 sequence reads: CSVRGSMNTEAFF. The CDR3, as DNA: TGCAGTGTAAGGGGATCCATGAACACTGAAGCTTTCTTT.

The rearrangement uses TRBV6-1 and TRBJ2-7; 9 positions match TRBD1. The ends lost 7 bases at V and 1 base at J; junction bases unmatched: 8. From germline, CDR1 is MNHNS and CDR2 SASEGT. CDR3 length: 15 amino acids. The CDR3 sequence is CASTGTGTGSYEQYF. In DNA, the CDR3 is TGTGCCAGCACGGGGACGGGGACAGGGTCCTACGAGCAGTACTTC.

This clonotype was observed a handful of times. The V call is TRBV15, the J call TRBJ1-1, with D tentatively TRBD1 (6 bases). V lost 2 bases to trimming and J lost 4 bases, with 11 bases between them. The CDR3 covers 14 residues. Looked up from germline, CDR1 is LNHNV and CDR2 is YYDKDF (reference sequence). CDR3 protein: CATSRSRGSTEAFF. DNA of the CDR3: TGTGCCACCAGCAGATCCAGGGGTTCCACTGAAGCTTTCTTT.

This clonotype was observed at least ten times. The gene calls are TRBV27 and TRBJ2-7, with 8 bases matching TRBD1. V lost 5 bases to trimming and J lost 3 bases; unmatched junction nucleotides: 9. This CDR3 is built from 15 residues. From germline, CDR1 is MNHEY and CDR2 SMNVEV (reference sequence). In nucleotides, the CDR3 is TGTGCCAGCAGTACAGGTACAGGGGGGCTCTACGAGCAGTACTTC. Protein product: CASSTGTGGLYEQYF.

The chain combines TRBV7-2 with TRBJ1-1, with 10 positions matching TRBD1. CDR1 is SGHTA, CDR2 FQGNSA, per germline. The J segment lost 2 bases and the V segment lost 5 bases, leaving 14 bases of the junction unmatched. This CDR3 contains 18 residues. The CDR3 region has the DNA TGTGCCAGCAGCAATACTGGACAGGGGGGAAGGGGCAACACTGAAGCTTTCTTT. It translates to CASSNTGQGGRGNTEAFF. Based on the CDR3 plus reference TRBV7-2 and TRBJ1-1, the full variable domain is GAGVSQSPSNKVTEKGKDVELRCDPISGHTALYWYRQSLGQGLEFLIYFQGNSAPDKSGLPSDRFSAERTGGSVSTLTIQRTQQEDSAVYLCASSNTGQGGRGNTEAFFGQGTRLTVV.

This chain joins TRBV28 and TRBJ2-7; 8 positions match TRBD2. The J segment lost 3 bases and the V segment lost 8 bases, leaving 12 bases of the junction unmatched. CDR1 and CDR2 from the germline V gene are MDHEN and SYDVKM. The CDR3 is 15 amino acids. In DNA, the CDR3 is TGTGCCAGCCAACCGGGGGGGCGGGGGATCTACGAGCAGTACTTC. It codes for CASQPGGRGIYEQYF.

This clonotype has just a few counts. This chain links TRBV29-1 with TRBJ2-7; no firm D call. Trimming removed 3 bases at V and 6 bases at J, with 9 bases between. Looked up from germline, CDR1 is SQVTM and CDR2 is ANQGSEA. This CDR3 is 11 amino acids long. DNA for the CDR3: TGCAGCGTTGAGGACGGCCTCGAGCAGTACTTC. Its protein product is CSVEDGLEQYF.